This is a list of T cell receptor beta chains from one sample in a study of cytomegalovirus exposure and HLA in healthy donors. The assay was immunoSEQ multiplex PCR, and TCRdb's table has in-frame clones only and misses some. There are about 150,000 clones in the sample; around four fifths occur only once, and over 1.5% lies in the top ten. The sequenced material came from PBMCs. The receptors were gathered from a woman aged 18-29 years in good health and CMV-seronegative. CDR3s include the opening cysteine and the closing phenylalanine or tryptophan. The D gene is left open where the match is weak. Some rows have no size entry. The others give once, few or many, or a class for an expanded clone.

V	size	D	J	CDR3	DNA
TRBV5-4	NA	NA	TRBJ2-2	CASSLEWTVGAGELFF	TGTGCCAGCAGCTTGGAATGGACAGTGGGGGCCGGGGAGCTGTTTTTT
TRBV19	NA	NA	TRBJ2-1	CASTVNNEQFF	TGTGCCAGTACAGTGAACAATGAGCAGTTCTTC
TRBV25-1	NA	TRBD1	TRBJ2-4	CASSEDRAAKNIQYF	TGTGCCAGCAGTGAGGACAGGGCGGCCAAAAACATTCAGTACTTC
TRBV7-9	NA	TRBD2	TRBJ2-3	CASSFPSGAPDTQYF	TGTGCCAGCAGCTTCCCTAGCGGCGCGCCGGATACGCAGTATTTT
TRBV7-9	few	NA	TRBJ1-2	CSSSLGGTGYTF	TGTTCCAGCAGCCTAGGAGGTACAGGCTACACCTTC
TRBV18	NA	TRBD1	TRBJ2-5	CASSFSTGGVETQYF	TGTGCCAGCTCATTTAGTACAGGGGGCGTCGAGACCCAGTACTTC
TRBV5-4	NA	TRBD1	TRBJ1-4	CASSSKDRWGEKLFF	TGTGCCAGCAGCTCCAAGGACAGGTGGGGAGAAAAACTGTTTTTT
TRBV7-9	NA	NA	TRBJ1-1	CASNPQGQGFAEAFF	TGTGCCAGCAACCCCCAGGGGCAGGGATTTGCTGAAGCTTTCTTT
TRBV10-3	NA	NA	TRBJ2-3	CAISESHTGATQYF	TGTGCCATCAGTGAGTCCCATACCGGTGCTACGCAGTATTTT
TRBV29-1	NA	TRBD2	TRBJ2-3	CSVVEGRGDSHGDTQYF	TGCAGCGTTGTGGAAGGGCGGGGGGATTCTCACGGGGATACGCAGTATTTT
TRBV7-6	NA	TRBD2	TRBJ2-1	CASSLISLAGVNEQFF	TGTGCCAGCAGCTTAATTAGCTTAGCGGGGGTAAATGAGCAGTTCTTC
TRBV6-5	NA	NA	TRBJ1-1	CASTPRGNTEAFF	TGTGCCAGCACCCCCCGGGGGAACACTGAAGCTTTCTTT
TRBV19	once	NA	TRBJ2-5	CASSFGQLETQYF	TGTGCCAGTAGTTTCGGACAGTTAGAGACCCAGTACTTC
TRBV4-1	NA	TRBD2	TRBJ2-1	CASAGLAVYNEQFF	TGCGCCAGCGCCGGACTAGCGGTGTACAATGAGCAGTTCTTC
TRBV6-4	NA	TRBD2	TRBJ2-5	CASSAQRGAQETQYF	TGTGCCAGCAGTGCTCAGCGGGGGGCACAAGAGACCCAGTACTTC
TRBV6-5	NA	TRBD1	TRBJ1-2	CASSYSYGDRAYGYTF	TGTGCCAGCAGTTACTCATACGGAGACAGGGCCTATGGCTACACCTTC
TRBV29-1	NA	NA	TRBJ1-2	CSVNTRYRNLQGIEVGYTF	TGCAGCGTCAACACTCGATATAGAAATCTACAGGGAATAGAGGTTGGCTACACCTTC
TRBV15	NA	TRBD1	TRBJ1-5	CATSREVGQGGQPQHF	TGTGCCACCAGCAGAGAGGTCGGACAGGGCGGTCAGCCCCAGCATTTT
TRBV28	NA	NA	TRBJ2-7	CASSWGQGGSYEQYF	TGTGCCAGCAGTTGGGGCCAGGGGGGCTCCTACGAGCAGTACTTC
TRBV21-1	once	NA	TRBJ2-3	CASSKSSGGGTITDTQYF	TGTGCCAGCAGCAAAAGTTCGGGCGGGGGAACAATCACAGATACGCAGTATTTT
TRBV4-2	NA	TRBD1	TRBJ2-2	CASSREGWAGGPTGELFF	TGTGCCAGCAGCCGAGAAGGCTGGGCAGGGGGCCCCACCGGGGAGCTGTTTTTT
TRBV2	once	NA	TRBJ2-7	CASRSSRGTYEQYF	TGTGCCAGCAGGTCGTCCAGGGGAACCTACGAGCAGTACTTC
TRBV5-1	NA	NA	TRBJ1-4	CASSLDSLNEKLFF	TGCGCCAGCAGTCTGGACAGCCTTAATGAAAAACTGTTTTTT
TRBV11-2	NA	NA	TRBJ1-3	CASSTRTGRSGNTIYF	TGTGCCAGCAGCACCCGAACAGGGCGATCTGGAAACACCATATATTTT
TRBV19	NA	NA	TRBJ1-3	CASRGALVPSGNTIYF	TGTGCCAGTAGGGGGGCCCTCGTCCCCTCTGGAAACACCATATATTTT
TRBV30	NA	TRBD1	TRBJ1-2	CAWSVQGALPKEGTF	TGTGCCTGGAGTGTACAGGGGGCACTGCCTAAGGAGGGCACCTTC
TRBV28	NA	NA	TRBJ2-2	CASSLPGRSGELFF	TGTGCCAGCAGCTTGCCCGGTAGATCCGGGGAGCTGTTTTTT
TRBV5-6	NA	NA	TRBJ1-1	CASSPLPVNTEAFF	TGTGCCAGCAGCCCCCTTCCCGTGAACACTGAAGCTTTCTTT
TRBV9	NA	TRBD1	TRBJ2-6	CASSVSGGNRANVLTF	TGTGCCAGCAGCGTATCAGGGGGCAACCGGGCCAACGTCCTGACTTTC